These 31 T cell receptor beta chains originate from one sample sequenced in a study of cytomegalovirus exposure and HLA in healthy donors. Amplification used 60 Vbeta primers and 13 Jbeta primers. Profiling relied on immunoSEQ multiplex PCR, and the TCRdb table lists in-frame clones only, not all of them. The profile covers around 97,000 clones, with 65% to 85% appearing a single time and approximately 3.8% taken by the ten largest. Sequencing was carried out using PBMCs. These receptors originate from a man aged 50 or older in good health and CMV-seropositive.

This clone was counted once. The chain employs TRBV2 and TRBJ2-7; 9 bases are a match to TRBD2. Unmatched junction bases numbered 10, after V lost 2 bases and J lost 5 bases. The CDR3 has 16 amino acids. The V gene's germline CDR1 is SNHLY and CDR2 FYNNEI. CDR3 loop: CASSEKVAGGRHEQYF. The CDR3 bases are TGTGCCAGCAGTGAAAAGGTCGCGGGAGGGAGACACGAGCAGTACTTC.

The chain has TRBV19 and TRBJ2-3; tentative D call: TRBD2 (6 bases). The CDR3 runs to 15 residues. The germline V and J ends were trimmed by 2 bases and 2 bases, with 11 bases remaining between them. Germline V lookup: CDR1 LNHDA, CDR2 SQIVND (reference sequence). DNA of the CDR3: TGTGCCAGTAGTATACGGGAGTGGAACACAGATACGCAGTATTTT. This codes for CASSIREWNTDTQYF.

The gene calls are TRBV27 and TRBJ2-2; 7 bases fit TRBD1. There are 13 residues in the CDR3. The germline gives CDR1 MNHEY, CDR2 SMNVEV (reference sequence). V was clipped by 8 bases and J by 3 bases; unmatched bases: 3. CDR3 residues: CASRQGYTGELFF. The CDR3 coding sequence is TGTGCCAGCCGACAGGGCTACACCGGGGAGCTGTTTTTT.

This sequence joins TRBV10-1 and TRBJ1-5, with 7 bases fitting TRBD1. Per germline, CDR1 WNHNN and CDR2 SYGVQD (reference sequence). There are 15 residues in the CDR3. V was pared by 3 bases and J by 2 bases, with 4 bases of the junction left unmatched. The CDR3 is CASSDEGARNQPQHF. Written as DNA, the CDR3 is TGCGCCAGCAGTGATGAGGGGGCGCGCAATCAGCCCCAGCATTTT.

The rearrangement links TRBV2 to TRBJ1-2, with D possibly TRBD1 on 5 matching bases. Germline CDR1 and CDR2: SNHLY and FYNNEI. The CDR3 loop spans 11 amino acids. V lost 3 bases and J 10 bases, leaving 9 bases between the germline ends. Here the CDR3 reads CASSEGGFYTF. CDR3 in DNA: TGTGCCAGCAGTGAGGGGGGGTTCTACACCTTC.

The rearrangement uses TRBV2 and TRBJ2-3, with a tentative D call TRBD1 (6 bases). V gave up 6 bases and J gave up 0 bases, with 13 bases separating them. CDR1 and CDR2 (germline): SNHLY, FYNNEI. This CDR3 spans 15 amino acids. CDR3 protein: CASSFGQFSTDTQYF. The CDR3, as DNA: TGTGCCAGCAGCTTCGGACAGTTTAGCACAGATACGCAGTATTTT.

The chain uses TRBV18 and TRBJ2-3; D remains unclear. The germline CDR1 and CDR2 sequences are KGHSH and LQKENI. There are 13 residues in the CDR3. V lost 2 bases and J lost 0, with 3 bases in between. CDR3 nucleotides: TGTGCCAGCTCACCAACTAGCACAGATACGCAGTATTTT. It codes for CASSPTSTDTQYF.

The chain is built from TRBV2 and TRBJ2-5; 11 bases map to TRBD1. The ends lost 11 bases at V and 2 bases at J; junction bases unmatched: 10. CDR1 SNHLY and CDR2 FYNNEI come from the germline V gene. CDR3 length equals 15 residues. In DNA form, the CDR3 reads TGTGCCTGCCAGGGACAGGGGGGATGGCAAGAGACCCAGTACTTC. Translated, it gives CACQGQGGWQETQYF.

The CDR3 coding sequence is TGTGCCAGCAGCTCCGGGACAGGGGTCCACGAGCAGTACTTC. It specifies CASSSGTGVHEQYF. This rearrangement joins TRBV5-5 to TRBJ2-7; 10 bases line up with TRBD1. V gave up 3 bases and J gave up 5 bases; unmatched junction bases: 5. Germline V lookup: CDR1 SGHKS, CDR2 YYEKEE (reference sequence). This CDR3 has 14 amino acids.

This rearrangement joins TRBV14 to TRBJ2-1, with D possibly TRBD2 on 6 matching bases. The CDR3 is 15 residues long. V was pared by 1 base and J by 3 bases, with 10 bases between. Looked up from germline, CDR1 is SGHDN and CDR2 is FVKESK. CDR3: CASSQAGVNYNEQFF. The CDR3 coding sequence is TGTGCCAGCAGCCAAGCGGGAGTGAACTACAATGAGCAGTTCTTC. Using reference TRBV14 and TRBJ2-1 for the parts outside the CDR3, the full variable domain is EAGVTQFPSHSVIEKGQTVTLRCDPISGHDNLYWYRRVMGKEIKFLLHFVKESKQDESGMPNNRFLAERTGGTYSTLKVQPAELEDSGVYFCASSQAGVNYNEQFFGPGTRLTVL.

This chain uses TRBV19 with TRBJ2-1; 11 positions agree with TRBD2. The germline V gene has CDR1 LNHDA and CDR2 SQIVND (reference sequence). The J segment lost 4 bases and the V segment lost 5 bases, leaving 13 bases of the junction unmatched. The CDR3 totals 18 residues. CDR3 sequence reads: CASSSLLSSGRRYNEQFF. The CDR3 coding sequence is TGTGCCAGTAGTTCCCTGTTGTCTAGCGGGAGGAGGTACAATGAGCAGTTCTTC.

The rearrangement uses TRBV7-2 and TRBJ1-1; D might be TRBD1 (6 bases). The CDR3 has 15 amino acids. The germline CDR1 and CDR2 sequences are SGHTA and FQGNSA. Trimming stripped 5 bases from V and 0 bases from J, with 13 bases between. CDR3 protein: CASSRDNRLNTEAFF. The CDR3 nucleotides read TGTGCCAGCAGCCGGGACAATAGGTTGAACACTGAAGCTTTCTTT. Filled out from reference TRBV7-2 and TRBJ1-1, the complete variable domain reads GAGVSQSPSNKVTEKGKDVELRCDPISGHTALYWYRQSLGQGLEFLIYFQGNSAPDKSGLPSDRFSAERTGGSVSTLTIQRTQQEDSAVYLCASSRDNRLNTEAFFGQGTRLTVV.

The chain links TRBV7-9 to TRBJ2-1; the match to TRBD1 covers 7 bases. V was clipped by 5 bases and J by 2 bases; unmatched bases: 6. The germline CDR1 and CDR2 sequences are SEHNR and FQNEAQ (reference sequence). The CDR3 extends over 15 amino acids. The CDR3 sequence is CASSLRDSPYNEQFF. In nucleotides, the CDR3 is TGTGCCAGCAGCCTCCGGGACAGCCCCTACAATGAGCAGTTCTTC. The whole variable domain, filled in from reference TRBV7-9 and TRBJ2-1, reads DTGVSQNPRHKITKRGQNVTFRCDPISEHNRLYWYRQTLGQGPEFLTYFQNEAQLEKSRLLSDRFSAERPKGSFSTLEIQRTEQGDSAMYLCASSLRDSPYNEQFFGPGTRLTVL.

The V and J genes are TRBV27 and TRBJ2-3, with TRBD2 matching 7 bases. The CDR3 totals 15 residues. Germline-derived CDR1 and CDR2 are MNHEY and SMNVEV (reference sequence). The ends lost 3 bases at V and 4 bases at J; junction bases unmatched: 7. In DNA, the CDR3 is TGTGCCAGCAGTTTCGGGGCCCGGGGGGCAGATACGCAGTATTTT. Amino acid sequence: CASSFGARGADTQYF.

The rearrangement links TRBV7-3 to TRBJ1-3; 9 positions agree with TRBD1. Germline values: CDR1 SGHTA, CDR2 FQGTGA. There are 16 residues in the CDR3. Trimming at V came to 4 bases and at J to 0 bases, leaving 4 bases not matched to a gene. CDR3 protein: CASSSGQGGSGNTIYF. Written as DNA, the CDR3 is TGTGCCAGCAGCTCGGGACAGGGAGGCTCTGGAAACACCATATATTTT.

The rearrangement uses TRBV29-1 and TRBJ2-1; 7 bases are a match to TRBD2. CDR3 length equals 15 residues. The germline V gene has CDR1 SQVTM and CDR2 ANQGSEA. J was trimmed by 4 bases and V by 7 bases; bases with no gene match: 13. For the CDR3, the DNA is TGCAGCGCCCTTGGCGGGAGAGGGGAATACAATGAGCAGTTCTTC. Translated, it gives CSALGGRGEYNEQFF.

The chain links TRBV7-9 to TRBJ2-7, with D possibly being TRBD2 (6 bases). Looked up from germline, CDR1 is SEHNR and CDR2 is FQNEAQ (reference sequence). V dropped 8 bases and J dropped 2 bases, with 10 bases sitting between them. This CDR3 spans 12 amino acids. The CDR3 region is CASGRMAYEQYF. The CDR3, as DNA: TGTGCCAGCGGGAGGATGGCCTACGAGCAGTACTTC.

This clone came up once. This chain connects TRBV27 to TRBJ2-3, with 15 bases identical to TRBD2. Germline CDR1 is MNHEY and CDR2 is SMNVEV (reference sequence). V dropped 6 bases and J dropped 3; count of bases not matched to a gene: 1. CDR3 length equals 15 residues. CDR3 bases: TGTGCCAGCAGCGGACTAGCGGGAGGGACAGATACGCAGTATTTT. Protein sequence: CASSGLAGGTDTQYF.

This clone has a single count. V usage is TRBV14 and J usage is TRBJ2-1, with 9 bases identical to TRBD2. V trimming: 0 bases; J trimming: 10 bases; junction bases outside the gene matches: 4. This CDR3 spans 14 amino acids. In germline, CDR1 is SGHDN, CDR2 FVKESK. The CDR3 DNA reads TGTGCCAGCAGCCAAGATCTGGGGACTAGCGAGCAGTTCTTC. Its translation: CASSQDLGTSEQFF.

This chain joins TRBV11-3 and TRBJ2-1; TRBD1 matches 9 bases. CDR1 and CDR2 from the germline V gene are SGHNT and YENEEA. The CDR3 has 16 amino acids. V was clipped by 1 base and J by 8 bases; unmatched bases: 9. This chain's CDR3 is CASSLGGQGHFDEQFF. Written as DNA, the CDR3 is TGTGCCAGCAGCTTAGGCGGACAGGGGCACTTCGATGAGCAGTTCTTC.

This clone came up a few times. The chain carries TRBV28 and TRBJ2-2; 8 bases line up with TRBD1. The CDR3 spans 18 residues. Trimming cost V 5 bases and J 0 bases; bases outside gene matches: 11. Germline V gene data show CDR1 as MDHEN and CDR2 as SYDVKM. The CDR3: CASSPYRGDRPNTGELFF. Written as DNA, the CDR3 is TGTGCCAGCAGTCCCTACCGCGGGGACAGGCCGAACACCGGGGAGCTGTTTTTT. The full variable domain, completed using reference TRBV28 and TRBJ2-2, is DVKVTQSSRYLVKRTGEKVFLECVQDMDHENMFWYRQDPGLGLRLIYFSYDVKMKEKGDIPEGYSVSREKKERFSLILESASTNQTSMYLCASSPYRGDRPNTGELFFGEGSRLTVL.

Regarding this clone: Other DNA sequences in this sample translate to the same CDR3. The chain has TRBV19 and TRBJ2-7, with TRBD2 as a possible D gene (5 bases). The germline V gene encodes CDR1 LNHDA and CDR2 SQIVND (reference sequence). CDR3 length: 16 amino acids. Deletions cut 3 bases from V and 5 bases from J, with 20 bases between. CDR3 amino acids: CASSIGSSGRNDEQYF. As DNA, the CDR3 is TGTGCCAGTAGTATCGGTTCCAGTGGGAGAAACGACGAGCAGTACTTC.

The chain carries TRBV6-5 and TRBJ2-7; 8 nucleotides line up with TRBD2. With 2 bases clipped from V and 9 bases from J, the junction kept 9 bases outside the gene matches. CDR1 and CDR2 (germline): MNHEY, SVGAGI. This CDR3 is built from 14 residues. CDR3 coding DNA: TGTGCCAGCAGTTACCGGGAGGGCCAGGAGGGGCAGTACTTC. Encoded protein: CASSYREGQEGQYF.

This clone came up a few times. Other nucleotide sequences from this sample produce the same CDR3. CDR3 DNA: TGTGCCAGCAGTACAGGGGCTGGAAACACCATATATTTT. Residues: CASSTGAGNTIYF. The chain recombines TRBV2 with TRBJ1-3; TRBD1 matches at 7 bases. The germline gives CDR1 SNHLY, CDR2 FYNNEI. Trimming cost V 5 bases and J 2 bases; bases outside gene matches: 0. The CDR3 length is 13 residues.

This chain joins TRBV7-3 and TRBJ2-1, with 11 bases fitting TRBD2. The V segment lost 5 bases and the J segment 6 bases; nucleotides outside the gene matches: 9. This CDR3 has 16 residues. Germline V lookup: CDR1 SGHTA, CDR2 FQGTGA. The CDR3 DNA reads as TGTGCCAGCAGCCTAGGGCTAGCGGGAGGAATCAATGAGCAGTTCTTC. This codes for CASSLGLAGGINEQFF. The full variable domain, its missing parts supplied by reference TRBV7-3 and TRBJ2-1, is GAGVSQTPSNKVTEKGKYVELRCDPISGHTALYWYRQSLGQGPEFLIYFQGTGAADDSGLPNDRFFAVRPEGSVSTLKIQRTERGDSAVYLCASSLGLAGGINEQFFGPGTRLTVL.

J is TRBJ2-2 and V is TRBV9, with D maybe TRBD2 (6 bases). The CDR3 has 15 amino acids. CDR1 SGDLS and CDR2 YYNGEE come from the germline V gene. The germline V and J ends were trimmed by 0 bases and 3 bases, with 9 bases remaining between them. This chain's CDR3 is CASSVVGTYTGELFF. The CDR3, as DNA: TGTGCCAGCAGCGTAGTGGGGACTTACACCGGGGAGCTGTTTTTT.

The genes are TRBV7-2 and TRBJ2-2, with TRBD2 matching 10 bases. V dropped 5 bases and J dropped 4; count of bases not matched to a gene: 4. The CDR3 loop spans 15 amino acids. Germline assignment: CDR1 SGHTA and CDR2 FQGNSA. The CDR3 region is CASSGTSVSTGELFF. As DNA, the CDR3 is TGTGCCAGCAGCGGGACTAGCGTCAGCACCGGGGAGCTGTTTTTT.

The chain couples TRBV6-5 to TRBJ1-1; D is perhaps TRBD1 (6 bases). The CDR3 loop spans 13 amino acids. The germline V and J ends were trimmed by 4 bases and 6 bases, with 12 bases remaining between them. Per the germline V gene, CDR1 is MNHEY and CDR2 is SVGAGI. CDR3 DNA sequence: TGTGCCAGCAGTTTAATGACAGGTTCTGAAGCTTTCTTT. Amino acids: CASSLMTGSEAFF.

CDR3 DNA: TGTGCCAGCTTTTCGGGAGGGCCCGGCGAGCAGTACTTC. This gives the protein CASFSGGPGEQYF. This chain links TRBV6-1 with TRBJ2-7, with TRBD2 identical over 8 bases. This CDR3 has 13 amino acids. J gave up 6 bases and V 8 bases, and 9 bases lay outside the gene matches. Per the germline V gene, CDR1 is MNHNS and CDR2 is SASEGT.

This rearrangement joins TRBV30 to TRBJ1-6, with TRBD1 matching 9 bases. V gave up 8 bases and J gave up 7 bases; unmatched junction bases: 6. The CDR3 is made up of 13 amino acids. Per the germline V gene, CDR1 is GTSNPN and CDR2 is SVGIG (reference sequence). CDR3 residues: CAHRDRVNSPLHF. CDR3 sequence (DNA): TGTGCCCACCGGGACAGGGTGAATTCACCCCTCCACTTT.

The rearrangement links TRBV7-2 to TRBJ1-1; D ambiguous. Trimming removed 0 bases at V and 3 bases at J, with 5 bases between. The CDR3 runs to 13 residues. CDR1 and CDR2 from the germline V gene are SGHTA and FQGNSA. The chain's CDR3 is CASSLAGDTEAFF. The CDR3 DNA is TGTGCCAGCAGCTTAGCCGGGGACACTGAAGCTTTCTTT. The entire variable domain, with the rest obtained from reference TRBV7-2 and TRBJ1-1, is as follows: GAGVSQSPSNKVTEKGKDVELRCDPISGHTALYWYRQSLGQGLEFLIYFQGNSAPDKSGLPSDRFSAERTGGSVSTLTIQRTQQEDSAVYLCASSLAGDTEAFFGQGTRLTVV.